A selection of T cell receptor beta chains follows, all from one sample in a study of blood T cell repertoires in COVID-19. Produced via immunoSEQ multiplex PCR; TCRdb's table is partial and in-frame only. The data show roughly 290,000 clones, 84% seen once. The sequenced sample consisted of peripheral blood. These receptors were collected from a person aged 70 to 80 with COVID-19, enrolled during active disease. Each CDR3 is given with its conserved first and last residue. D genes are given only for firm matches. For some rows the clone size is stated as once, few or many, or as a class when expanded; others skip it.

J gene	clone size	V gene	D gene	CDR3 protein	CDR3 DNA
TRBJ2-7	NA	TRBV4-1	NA	CASSQLVGGSYEQYF	TGCGCCAGCAGCCAGTTGGTAGGGGGCTCCTACGAGCAGTACTTC
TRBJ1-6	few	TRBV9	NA	CASSVAGPSYNSPLHF	TGTGCCAGCAGCGTCGCGGGACCCTCCTATAATTCACCCCTCCACTTT
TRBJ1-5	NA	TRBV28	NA	CASRMGRGEDQPQHF	TGTGCCAGTCGGATGGGGCGAGGCGAAGATCAGCCCCAGCATTTT
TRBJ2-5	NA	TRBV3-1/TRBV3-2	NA	CASSQGGVRGQETQYF	TGTGCCAGCAGCCAAGGTGGGGTACGGGGGCAAGAGACCCAGTACTTC
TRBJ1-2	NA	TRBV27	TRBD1	CASALGTGLSGYTF	TGTGCCAGTGCCCTTGGGACAGGGTTGTCTGGCTACACCTTC
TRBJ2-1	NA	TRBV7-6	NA	CASSLAGAEVGHNEQFF	TGTGCCAGCAGCTTAGCGGGGGCTGAGGTGGGCCACAATGAGCAGTTCTTC
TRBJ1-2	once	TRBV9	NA	CASSVRTQGSYTF	TGTGCCAGCAGCGTCAGAACTCAGGGGAGCTACACCTTC
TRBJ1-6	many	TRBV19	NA	CASSIAGDNSPLHF	TGTGCCAGTAGTATTGCAGGGGACAATTCACCCCTCCACTTT
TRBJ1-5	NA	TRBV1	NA	CTSTPLQGEGRQPQHF	TGCACCAGCACTCCATTACAGGGGGAAGGTCGGCAGCCCCAGCATTTT
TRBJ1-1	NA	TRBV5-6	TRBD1	CASSLDRGRWGDTEAFF	TGTGCCAGCAGCTTGGACAGGGGTCGTTGGGGGGACACTGAAGCTTTCTTT
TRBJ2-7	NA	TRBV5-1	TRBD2	CASSLVSLAGGPTPFEQYF	TGCGCCAGCAGCTTGGTGAGCCTAGCGGGAGGTCCCACGCCTTTCGAGCAGTACTTC
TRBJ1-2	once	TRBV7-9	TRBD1	CASSTSGTAYGYTF	TGTGCCAGCAGCACCTCCGGGACAGCCTATGGCTACACCTTC
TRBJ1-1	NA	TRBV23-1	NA	CASSQRRDSFMNTEAFF	TGCGCCAGCAGTCAACGCCGGGACTCCTTCATGAACACTGAAGCTTTCTTT
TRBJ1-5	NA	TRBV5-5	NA	CASSLSDSNNQPQHF	TGTGCCAGCAGCTTGTCGGACAGCAACAATCAGCCCCAGCATTTT
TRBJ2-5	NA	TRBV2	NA	CASSRSGQETQYF	TGTGCCAGCAGTCGTAGCGGCCAAGAGACCCAGTACTTC
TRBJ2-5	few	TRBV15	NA	CATSRDPGRSETQYF	TGTGCCACCAGCAGAGACCCAGGGCGATCGGAGACCCAGTACTTC
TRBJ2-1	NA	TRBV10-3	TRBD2	CAISFSISGSGDNEQFF	TGTGCCATCAGTTTCAGTATTAGCGGGAGTGGGGACAATGAGCAGTTCTTC
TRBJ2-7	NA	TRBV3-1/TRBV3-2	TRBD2	CASRQTSRYEQYF	TGTGCCAGCAGGCAGACTAGCCGCTACGAGCAGTACTTC
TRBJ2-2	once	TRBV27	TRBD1	CASSRDRATGELFF	TGTGCCAGCAGCCGGGACAGGGCCACCGGGGAGCTGTTTTTT
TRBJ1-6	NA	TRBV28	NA	CASSFLAVNNSPLHF	TGTGCCAGCAGTTTTCTGGCAGTAAATAATTCACCCCTCCACTTT